The entry below gives a single TCR beta chain sequence along with its context. This CDR3 contains 15 residues. Trimming cost V 5 bases and J 5 bases; bases outside gene matches: 3. The RNA input was roughly 0.45 to 1 ug, and it was reverse transcribed with random hexamers. TCRdb independently ran MiXCR on the immunoSEQ multiplex PCR reads; one entry per CDR3 protein. In the table there are 250,000 to 350,000 distinct CDR3 sequences, 92% of which are singletons. The sample originates from a study of CD8 T cells in Susac syndrome. The sample comprised CD4+ T cells from PBMCs. The rearrangement joins TRBV12-3 or TRBV12-4 to TRBJ2-5; 15 bases are a match to TRBD2. This TCR derives from a human donor with multiple sclerosis. CDR3 nucleotide sequence: TGTGCCAGCAGTATTGGACTAGCGGGGGGGGAGACCCAGTACTTC. Protein sequence: CASSIGLAGGETQYF.